The 26 T cell receptor beta chains below were found in one sample sequenced in a study of cytomegalovirus exposure and HLA in healthy donors (dated by TCRdb to about 2017). Receptor libraries were prepared by the immunoSEQ multiplex PCR assay. A mixture of 60 forward primers for TCR Vbeta segments and 13 reverse primers for TCR Jbeta segments was used in the multiplex PCR. In its TCRdb copy, this immuneACCESS table keeps in-frame sequences only and misses some clones. Where compared with another copy, unresolved V genes explain less than half of these, and the others have no known cause. The table for this sample lists 80,000 or so clones; roughly 75% of them were counted only once. Of the sample, more than 7% is held by the ten largest clones. Sequenced input: PBMCs. These receptor sequences come from a woman aged 40 to 49 in good health and CMV-seronegative.

V usage is TRBV5-8 and J usage is TRBJ2-7, with 10 bases lining up with TRBD2. V was pared by 4 bases and J by 1 base, with 5 bases of the junction left unmatched. This CDR3 comprises 15 residues. The germline CDR1 and CDR2 sequences are SGHTS and YDEGEE. The CDR3 DNA reads as TGTGCCAGCAGCCAAGGACTAGCGGCTTCCTACGAGCAGTACTTC. Translating it yields CASSQGLAASYEQYF.

The rearrangement joins TRBV27 to TRBJ2-3; D may be TRBD2 (6 bases). CDR1 and CDR2 (germline): MNHEY, SMNVEV (reference sequence). V lost 3 bases, J lost 1 base, and 14 bases lay in between. This CDR3 is built from 16 residues. The CDR3 spells CASSFRWVAGTDTQYF. As DNA, the CDR3 is TGTGCCAGCAGTTTTCGGTGGGTAGCGGGCACAGATACGCAGTATTTT.

This chain uses TRBV28 with TRBJ2-1, with a possible D match to TRBD1 (5 bases). Per the germline V gene, CDR1 is MDHEN and CDR2 is SYDVKM. Between the trimmed V and J ends, which lost 5 bases and 0 bases, there was a span of 17 bases. CDR3 length: 17 amino acids. In DNA, the CDR3 is TGTGCCAGCAGTCCCCAGATCGCAGGGTCCTCCTACAATGAGCAGTTCTTC. Amino acids: CASSPQIAGSSYNEQFF.

This clone was seen a handful of times. The chain links TRBV9 to TRBJ2-7, with a weak D call TRBD1 (6 bases). Germline CDR1 reads SGDLS; CDR2 reads YYNGEE. CDR3 length: 14 residues. Trimming stripped 0 bases from V and 5 bases from J, with 12 bases between. The CDR3 protein is CASSVGGGTDEQYF. The CDR3 DNA is TGTGCCAGCAGCGTAGGTGGGGGCACGGACGAGCAGTACTTC.

The rearrangement links TRBV28 to TRBJ1-5; possible D gene TRBD1, 5 bases. Per germline, CDR1 MDHEN and CDR2 SYDVKM. The length of the CDR3 is 17 residues. Trimming stripped 6 bases from V and 4 bases from J, with 22 bases between. CDR3 in DNA: TGTGCCAGCAGCCTGTTCCTACTCAGGGTTCGGAATCAGCCCCAGCATTTT. Its translation: CASSLFLLRVRNQPQHF. Combining the CDR3 with reference TRBV28 and TRBJ1-5 gives the whole variable domain DVKVTQSSRYLVKRTGEKVFLECVQDMDHENMFWYRQDPGLGLRLIYFSYDVKMKEKGDIPEGYSVSREKKERFSLILESASTNQTSMYLCASSLFLLRVRNQPQHFGDGTRLSIL.

This chain uses TRBV5-4 with TRBJ2-7; no clear D gene. Germline V gene sequence: CDR1 SGHNT, CDR2 YYREEE (reference sequence). Trimming left V 4 bases short and J 0 bases short, with 11 bases between. The CDR3 is 14 amino acids. CDR3 amino acids: CASSEASSSYEQYF. The CDR3 DNA sequence: TGTGCCAGCAGCGAGGCCTCCAGCTCCTACGAGCAGTACTTC.

The V and J genes are TRBV7-2 and TRBJ2-5, with 8 bases matching TRBD1. This CDR3 is built from 15 residues. V lost 4 bases and J lost 5; bases outside the gene matches: 9. CDR1 and CDR2 (germline): SGHTA, FQGNSA. The CDR3 bases are TGTGCCAGCAGCTCCGGCGCAGGGGGCCGGGAGACCCAGTACTTC. Translated, it gives CASSSGAGGRETQYF. Supplemented by reference TRBV7-2 and TRBJ2-5, the full variable domain reads GAGVSQSPSNKVTEKGKDVELRCDPISGHTALYWYRQSLGQGLEFLIYFQGNSAPDKSGLPSDRFSAERTGGSVSTLTIQRTQQEDSAVYLCASSSGAGGRETQYFGPGTRLLVL.

By share, this clone counts as large. The rearrangement uses TRBV6-1 and TRBJ2-1, with 12 bases matching TRBD2. CDR1 is MNHNS and CDR2 is SASEGT in the germline V gene. The CDR3 loop spans 16 amino acids. The junction had 3 bases not matched to a gene; V was cut back by 4 bases and J by 2 bases. For the CDR3, the DNA is TGTGCCAGCAGTGTGCTAGCGGGAGGGCCCTACAATGAGCAGTTCTTC. This encodes CASSVLAGGPYNEQFF.

The chain uses TRBV5-1 and TRBJ1-1; TRBD1 matches at 8 bases. The V gene's germline CDR1 is SGHRS and CDR2 YFSETQ. The CDR3 runs to 13 residues. V lost 4 bases and J lost 5; bases outside the gene matches: 4. CDR3 bases: TGCGCCAGCAGCCAGGGACAGGCTACTGAAGCTTTCTTT. This gives the protein CASSQGQATEAFF.

V is TRBV4-1 and J is TRBJ2-6; the D gene is possibly TRBD2 (5 bases). The CDR3 has 16 residues. The germline V gene encodes CDR1 MGHRA and CDR2 YSYEKL. Trimming removed 1 base at V and 2 bases at J, with 9 bases between. CDR3 in DNA: TGCGCCAGCAGCCAAGTAGCGAGGACTGGGGCCAACGTCCTGACTTTC. Translated, it gives CASSQVARTGANVLTF.

The chain joins TRBV27 to TRBJ1-1; D is ambiguous. Germline-derived CDR1 and CDR2 are MNHEY and SMNVEV (reference sequence). V lost 5 bases to trimming and J lost 4 bases, with 14 bases between them. The CDR3 extends over 14 amino acids. For the CDR3, the DNA is TGTGCCAGCAGTAGGCTCTCCGGGGTCACTGAAGCTTTCTTT. As protein: CASSRLSGVTEAFF.

This chain uses TRBV7-8 with TRBJ1-1, with TRBD1 as a possible D gene (6 bases). Germline V gives CDR1 SGHVS, CDR2 FQNEAQ. The CDR3 consists of 16 residues. V lost 0 bases and J 4 bases, leaving 15 bases between the germline ends. The CDR3 reads CASSLAGTGGRTEAFF. DNA of the CDR3: TGTGCCAGCAGCTTAGCGGGGACGGGGGGCCGCACTGAAGCTTTCTTT.

This clone was seen a handful of times. The rearrangement uses TRBV5-4 and TRBJ1-2; TRBD1 aligns across 9 bases. V lost 4 bases to trimming and J lost 8 bases; unmatched junction nucleotides: 9. CDR1 is SGHNT, CDR2 YYREEE, per germline (reference sequence). CDR3 size: 14 residues. Here the CDR3 DNA reads TGTGCCAGCAGCCCCCGGGACAGGGTGGGCGGCTACACCTTC. Protein: CASSPRDRVGGYTF.

This chain joins TRBV10-2 and TRBJ2-5; 7 nucleotides match TRBD1. The J call may be wrong; the DNA end is better matched by TRBJ2-7. The V gene's germline CDR1 is WSHSY and CDR2 SAAADI. CDR3 length equals 13 residues. The CDR3 coding sequence is TGCGCCAGCAAGAGACAGGGAAATTACGAGCAGTACTTC. Amino acids: CASKRQGNYEQYF.

The V and J genes are TRBV4-1 and TRBJ2-5; 8 nucleotides align to TRBD2. V gave up 2 bases and J gave up 3 bases; unmatched junction bases: 5. Germline-derived CDR1 and CDR2 are MGHRA and YSYEKL. This CDR3 comprises 15 residues. The CDR3 DNA reads as TGCGCCAGCAGCCAACGAGGGCGGGAGGAAGAGACCCAGTACTTC. Amino acids: CASSQRGREEETQYF.

The J gene is TRBJ2-7, the V gene TRBV27; D gene ambiguous. V was pared by 0 bases and J by 4 bases, with 7 bases between. Germline loops: CDR1 MNHEY, CDR2 SMNVEV (reference sequence). CDR3 size: 13 residues. CDR3 region: CASSLSWAYEQYF. The DNA for the CDR3 is TGTGCCAGCAGTTTATCGTGGGCGTACGAGCAGTACTTC.

This chain joins TRBV7-3 and TRBJ2-2; no clear D gene. The germline CDR1 and CDR2 sequences are SGHTA and FQGTGA. V was shortened by 3 bases and J by 6 bases, with 8 bases between the two germline ends. CDR3 length: 13 amino acids. CDR3 loop: CASSLLVSGELFF. The CDR3 nucleotides are TGTGCCAGCAGCTTGTTAGTCTCCGGGGAGCTGTTTTTT.

This CDR3 is CASSLQGMNTEAFF. DNA for the CDR3: TGTGCCAGCAGCTTACAGGGGATGAACACTGAAGCTTTCTTT. The chain combines TRBV7-2 with TRBJ1-1; D may be TRBD1 (6 bases). V was trimmed by 2 bases and J by 0 bases, leaving 7 bases between them. Germline lookup yields CDR1 SGHTA and CDR2 FQGNSA. The CDR3 loop spans 14 amino acids.

The V and J genes are TRBV10-2 and TRBJ1-1; 7 positions match TRBD1. Germline CDR1 WSHSY, CDR2 SAAADI. V shed 10 bases and J 4 bases; nucleotides not matched to a gene: 9. The CDR3 is made up of 13 amino acids. The CDR3 nucleotides read TGCGCCATCAAGACAGGGATGGGCACTGAAGCTTTCTTT. Encoded protein: CAIKTGMGTEAFF.

This clone showed up just once. The chain uses TRBV19 and TRBJ2-2; 7 bases fit TRBD2. Unmatched junction bases numbered 14, after V lost 2 bases and J lost 5 bases. This CDR3 is 18 amino acids long. Per the germline V gene, CDR1 is LNHDA and CDR2 is SQIVND (reference sequence). The DNA for the CDR3 is TGTGCCAGTAGTATATGGGCCTGGGGTACGCGGGGGACCGGGGAGCTGTTTTTT. Protein sequence: CASSIWAWGTRGTGELFF. Full variable domain (rest looked up from reference TRBV19 and TRBJ2-2): DGGITQSPKYLFRKEGQNVTLSCEQNLNHDAMYWYRQDPGQGLRLIYYSQIVNDFQKGDIAEGYSVSREKKESFPLTVTSAQKNPTAFYLCASSIWAWGTRGTGELFFGEGSRLTVL.

The chain combines TRBV19 with TRBJ2-1; 10 nucleotides agree with TRBD1. V shed 4 bases, J shed 1 base, and the junction held 4 bases outside the gene matches. Germline V CDR1 and CDR2: LNHDA, SQIVND (reference sequence). The length of the CDR3 is 16 residues. The CDR3 DNA sequence: TGTGCCAGTAGTAATAGACAGGGGGCTTCCTACAATGAGCAGTTCTTC. Residues: CASSNRQGASYNEQFF.

The V call is TRBV13, the J call TRBJ2-7, with TRBD1 matching 10 bases. The CDR3 has 19 amino acids. Germline-derived CDR1 and CDR2 are PRHDT and FYEKMQ (reference sequence). Trimming removed 5 bases from V and 1 base from J; junction bases left unmatched: 17. In DNA form, the CDR3 reads TGTGCCAGCAGCCCGTTGACCCGAATGAGGACAGGGGGGTCCTACGAGCAGTACTTC. Protein product: CASSPLTRMRTGGSYEQYF.

The chain carries TRBV28 and TRBJ1-5, with TRBD1 as a possible D gene (5 bases). CDR1 MDHEN and CDR2 SYDVKM come from the germline V gene. The CDR3 spans 14 residues. Trimming cost V 6 bases and J 1 base, with 10 bases left between them. DNA of the CDR3: TGTGCCAGCAGAGGCCCAGGGAGCAATCAGCCCCAGCATTTT. As protein: CASRGPGSNQPQHF.

The chain links TRBV4-3 to TRBJ1-4; D remains ambiguous. There are 14 residues in the CDR3. The V end lost 3 bases, the J end lost 2 bases, and 7 bases lay between the germline ends. Germline V gene sequence: CDR1 LGHNA, CDR2 YSLEER. CDR3 sequence reads: CASSHLVTNEKLFF. CDR3 nucleotides: TGCGCCAGCAGCCACCTTGTTACTAATGAAAAACTGTTTTTT.

V usage is TRBV18 and J usage is TRBJ1-1; 11 bases match TRBD1. Germline loops: CDR1 KGHSH, CDR2 LQKENI. The CDR3 runs 17 residues. V lost 5 bases to trimming and J lost 1 base; unmatched junction nucleotides: 9. CDR3 sequence (DNA): TGTGCCAGCTCATCCTTTCCGGGACAGGGGGGGAACACTGAAGCTTTCTTT. Encoded protein: CASSSFPGQGGNTEAFF.

This chain uses TRBV7-2 with TRBJ2-7; D possibly corresponds to TRBD2 (6 bases). Deletions cut 7 bases from V and 3 bases from J, with 13 bases between. Per the germline V gene, CDR1 is SGHTA and CDR2 is FQGNSA. The CDR3 runs to 13 residues. For the CDR3, the DNA is TGTGCCAGCAACACGGGACTTAACTACGAGCAGTACTTC. Amino acid sequence: CASNTGLNYEQYF.